This T cell receptor beta chain is from a study of regulatory T cells in long-lasting Graves disease. Looking at the study overall: Patients with new Graves' disease had used antithyroid drugs below 3 months.

This clonotype was observed a handful of times. Time point here: newly diagnosed GD, antithyroid drugs for less than 3 months. PBMC RNA served as the TCR library source. Building the TCR beta libraries relied on iRepertoire HTBI primers, and CDR3 regions underwent Arm-PCR. TCRdb itself ran the multiplex PCR reads through MiXCR, one entry per CDR3 protein. The top ten clones hold about 10% of a sample with under 500,000 distinct CDR3 sequences, roughly 15% of them seen once. The CDR3 totals 11 residues. CDR1 and CDR2 (germline): WSHSY, SAAADI. Trimming removed 2 bases from V and 15 bases from J, with 11 bases in between. These data were also reused for a study on T cells in Graves' hyperthyroidism and ophthalmopathy. In that study: Patients with uncontrolled infections, other autoimmune diseases, pregnancy or lactation were excluded. TCR CDR3 underwent first-round RT-PCR with the HTBI primer set.

The chain links TRBV10-2 to TRBJ2-1, with D unresolved. The TCR sequence derives from a woman in her thirties with Graves disease. Sequencing used peripheral blood mononuclear cells (PBMCs), obtained at new diagnosis, from a patient treated with antithyroid drugs. CDR3 residues: CASSEKGYRFF. The CDR3 DNA reads as TGCGCCAGCAGTGAGAAGGGTTATCGGTTCTTC.